The clone carrying this T cell receptor beta chain was observed a handful of times. Antigen specificity is unknown. Germline V CDR1 and CDR2: MGHRA, YSYEKL. The CDR3 covers 13 residues. The germline V and J ends were trimmed by 2 bases and 5 bases, with 10 bases remaining between them. This specimen belongs to a study of long-term antiretroviral therapy in people with HIV. Findings and limits, study-wide: The clones with expansion before ART were dominant in the repertoire at all time points. Nothing was known about ART adherence, viral resistance or changes in therapy. The study collected blood between about 2004 and 2017, possibly under older ART regimens. The study found that diversity rose after ART but stayed below transplant donor controls.

Investigators performed immunoSEQ version v3.0 at survey level. This table comes from immunoSEQ multiplex PCR, and its TCRdb copy is limited to in-frame clones, with some not included. Found here are under 15,000 clones, about 81% of them singletons; the top ten hold 15% to 20%. The receptor was derived from a middle-aged man with HIV. The chain employs TRBV4-1 and TRBJ2-7; the D is unclear. This sample comprised unsorted PBMCs, obtained 8 to 8.5 years after starting antiretroviral therapy. DNA for the CDR3: TGCGCCAGCAGCCAACTCTTCGTGGACGAGCAGTACTTC. It yields the protein CASSQLFVDEQYF.